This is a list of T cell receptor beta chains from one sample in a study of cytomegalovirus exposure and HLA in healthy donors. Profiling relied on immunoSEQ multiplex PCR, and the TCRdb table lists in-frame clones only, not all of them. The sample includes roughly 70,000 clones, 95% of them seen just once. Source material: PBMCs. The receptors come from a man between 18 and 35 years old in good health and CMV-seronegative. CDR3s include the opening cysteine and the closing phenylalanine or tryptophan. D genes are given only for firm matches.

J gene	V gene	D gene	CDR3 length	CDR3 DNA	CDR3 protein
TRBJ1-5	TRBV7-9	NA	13	TGTGCCATCAAAGGGGATGGAGTCCAGCCCCAGCATTTT	CAIKGDGVQPQHF
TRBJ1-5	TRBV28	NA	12	TGTGCCAGCAGTTTAAAAACGGGGATCGAGGATTTT	CASSLKTGIEDF
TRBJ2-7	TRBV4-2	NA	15	TGTGCCAGCAGCCCTCTTGGGGCAGGGGGGAGGGAGCAGTACTTC	CASSPLGAGGREQYF
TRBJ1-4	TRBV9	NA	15	TGTGCCAGCAGCCCTCCAGGGGTAGATTCTGAAAAACTGTTTTTT	CASSPPGVDSEKLFF
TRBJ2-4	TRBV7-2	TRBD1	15	TGTGCCAGCAGCTCTGGGGACAGGGGTCGTAGTTTTCAGTACTTC	CASSSGDRGRSFQYF
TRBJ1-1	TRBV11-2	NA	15	TGTGCCAGCAGCATAACGGGGATGATGAACACTGAAGCTTTCTTT	CASSITGMMNTEAFF
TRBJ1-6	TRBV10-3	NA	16	TGTGCCATCAGTGAAAGGGGGGGGGCAACGAATTCACCCCTCCACTTT	CAISERGGATNSPLHF
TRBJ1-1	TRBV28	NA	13	TGTGCCAGCAGTAACACAGGGAGCACTGAAGCTTTCTTT	CASSNTGSTEAFF
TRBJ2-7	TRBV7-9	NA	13	TGTGCCAGCAGCTGGGTTGGACAGTACGAGCAGTACTTC	CASSWVGQYEQYF
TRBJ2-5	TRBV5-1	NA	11	TGCGCCAGCAGCTTCGAGGAGACCCAGTACTTC	CASSFEETQYF